Included here is one T cell receptor (beta chain) sequence, with context. The antigen remains undetermined. These data originate in a study of CD8 T cells in Susac syndrome. Findings of the study overall: In its TCR sequencing and HLA analysis, the study acknowledged that the number of individuals was relatively small.

Roughly 0.45 to 1 ug RNA was reverse transcribed with random hexamers. TCR beta CDR3 was amplified by immunoSEQ multiplex PCR. This amplification extended across 54 Vbeta and 13 Jbeta segments. From the immunoSEQ multiplex PCR reads, TCRdb called clonotypes with MiXCR, one entry per CDR3 protein. The sample yields 150,000 or so distinct CDR3 sequences, roughly 93% seen once. Purification of the CD8+ and CD4+ T cells relied on negative isolation, and TEMRA cells underwent FACS enrichment. The specimen was CD4+ T cells from PBMCs. The receptor comes from a human donor in good health.

As DNA, the CDR3 is TGTGCCAGCAGCTTAAAGCCTGGGGGGGGCGCGACCCAGTACTTC. Protein sequence: CASSLKPGGGATQYF. V is TRBV7-2 and J is TRBJ2-5; perhaps TRBD2 as D (7 bases). The CDR3 has 15 residues. In germline, CDR1 is SGHTA, CDR2 FQGNSA. The V gene lost 2 bases and the J gene lost 7 bases, with 17 bases spanning the gap.